This TCR beta chain was sequenced for a study of CD8+ T cells in alopecia areata. Study summary: Among treated patients, oral tofacitinib was administered at 5 to 10 mg twice daily. A 6-month off-drug phase came after tofacitinib, which had lasted 6 to 18 months. Study-wide findings and caveats: Lesional scalp, notably in alopecia totalis/universalis, had clonality above that of normal scalp. Mice gave a clearer picture of TCR sharing than patients did, possibly for HLA-related reasons.

This clone was seen only once. Its target is not known. Germline V gene sequence: CDR1 SEHNR, CDR2 FQNEAQ (reference sequence). The CDR3 length is 15 residues. V lost 4 bases and J lost 4, with 16 bases in between. cDNA prepared by RNA extraction and subsequent reverse transcription served as the template for sequencing. Data came from immunoSEQ multiplex PCR; TCRdb stores just in-frame clones and leaves some out. The sample holds approximately 61,000 clones, around 96% seen once. Specimen: CD8+ T cells sorted from blood, collected at week 0. This TCR came from a human donor with alopecia areata. V gene TRBV7-9 combines with J gene TRBJ1-1, with D uncertain. This chain's CDR3 is CASSSISPGGTEAFF. CDR3 in DNA: TGTGCCAGCAGCTCCATCAGCCCGGGTGGCACTGAAGCTTTCTTT.